The sequence of this TCR beta chain was determined in a study of cytomegalovirus exposure and HLA in healthy donors. Study results and limitations: It emerged from a later analysis that several of the most significant clusters appeared to be linked to common viral pathogens. Rarity held for most TCR sequences, but there were some public TCRs that occurred in many donors. In vitro experiments confirmed that three CMV-associated chains were specific for CMV antigens. An analysis that was carried out later associated some 17,000 TCR beta sequences with HLA alleles at 0.05 false discovery rate.

The germline V gene has CDR1 LNHDA and CDR2 SQIVND (reference sequence). The V end was cut by 5 bases, the J end by 4 bases, with 14 bases between. The CDR3 extends over 15 amino acids. In regard to this clone: Antigen unknown.

PCR amplification relied on 60 Vbeta primers (plus 13 Jbeta primers). Method: immunoSEQ multiplex PCR; TCRdb's copy keeps in-frame clones and lacks some. The sample has 110,000 or so clones, 81% seen once; the top ten hold roughly 2%. The chain carries TRBV19 and TRBJ1-4; D may be TRBD1 (5 bases). The sequence was collected from a woman in her thirties in good health and CMV-seronegative. Sequenced sample: PBMCs. CDR3 sequence: CASSSLTDRNEKLFF. The CDR3 DNA is TGTGCCAGTAGTTCACTGACAGACCGTAATGAAAAACTGTTTTTT.